This T cell receptor beta chain was sequenced in a study of CD8 T cells in Susac syndrome. CDR1 and CDR2 from the germline V gene are WSHSY and SAAADI. V lost 8 bases, J lost 1 base, and 5 bases stayed unmatched. This CDR3 has 15 amino acids. Random hexamers were used to reverse transcribe the RNA input (roughly 0.5 to 1 ug). MiXCR was run by TCRdb on the immunoSEQ multiplex PCR reads, yielding one entry per CDR3 protein. The sample holds over 300,000 distinct CDR3 sequences, 92% seen once. The receptor's source is a human donor with multiple sclerosis. The sequenced sample was CD4+ T cells from PBMCs. J is TRBJ2-1 and V is TRBV10-2; TRBD2 aligns across 10 bases. The CDR3 reads CASRYSGGSYNEQFF. CDR3 coding DNA: TGCGCCAGCCGTTATAGCGGGGGGTCCTACAATGAGCAGTTCTTC.